This TCR beta chain was profiled in a study of blood T cell repertoires in COVID-19. This clone appeared once. Germline V gives CDR1 LGHNA, CDR2 YSLEER. The CDR3 runs 13 residues. V was pared by 5 bases and J by 3 bases, with 10 bases between. Per the authors' pipeline: Counts of nucleated cells, estimated from reference gene primer amplification, were obtained. Sequenced by immunoSEQ multiplex PCR; TCRdb stores in-frame clones only, minus some. The DNA gave D and trimming, while V, J and clone size come from that table. The sample carries more than 95,000 clones, 65% to 80% recorded once. The V call is TRBV4-3, the J call TRBJ1-2; D is unresolved. Material for sequencing was peripheral blood. This TCR was sampled from a woman in her seventies with acute or convalescent COVID-19. The CDR3, as DNA: TGCGCCAGCAGCGGAGGCATGGACTATGGCTACACCTTC. Translation: CASSGGMDYGYTF.